The clone carrying this T cell receptor (beta chain) has a handful of counts. The data belong to a study of T-cell reconstitution after alpha-beta-depleted transplantation in children. Unique molecular identifiers tagged the TCRbeta library. One entry per CDR3 protein results from TCRdb running MiXCR on the PCR reads. The repertoire has about 500,000 distinct CDR3 sequences, around 10% of them found once; the top ten carry 12% to 15%. This TCR was sampled from a female patient between 2 and 15 years old who had a stem cell transplant for aplastic anemia, so the T cells may come from the graft donor. Sequences were derived from PBMCs, mostly from graft donor cells, sampled 180 days after TCRalphabeta/CD19-depleted stem cell transplant.

The CDR3 protein is CASSSLGRGTQYF. CDR3 DNA: TGTGCCAGCAGTTCACTAGGAAGGGGTACGCAGTATTTT. The rearrangement uses TRBV6-2 or TRBV6-3 and TRBJ2-3; D assignment may be TRBD1 or TRBD2 (5 bases each). The CDR3 length is 13 residues. CDR1 is MNHEY and CDR2 is SVGEGT in the germline V gene. Trimming shortened V by 4 bases and J by 8 bases, and 13 bases separated the two germline ends.